These 31 T cell receptor beta chains share one sample of origin, sequenced in a study of blood T cell repertoires in COVID-19. Sequenced by immunoSEQ multiplex PCR; TCRdb stores in-frame clones only, minus some. Of 150,000 to 200,000 clones listed, roughly four fifths are singletons. Specimen: peripheral blood. The receptors derive from a human donor in a cohort sampled during active COVID-19.

This clone came up once. The chain carries TRBV4-1 and TRBJ2-7, with 7 bases lining up with TRBD2. The CDR3 consists of 16 residues. V shed 4 bases, J shed 2 bases, and the junction held 11 bases outside the gene matches. Germline loops: CDR1 MGHRA, CDR2 YSYEKL. The chain's CDR3 is CASSPGYGTTTYEQYF. DNA of the CDR3: TGCGCCAGCAGCCCTGGTTACGGGACTACTACCTACGAGCAGTACTTC.

This chain uses TRBV4-1 with TRBJ2-5, with 8 bases lining up with TRBD1. Per germline, CDR1 MGHRA and CDR2 YSYEKL. With 2 bases clipped from V and 2 bases from J, the junction kept 4 bases outside the gene matches. This CDR3 contains 15 residues. In DNA form, the CDR3 reads TGCGCCAGCAGCCAACCGGGGACAGGACAAGAGACCCAGTACTTC. The encoded protein is CASSQPGTGQETQYF.

The chain links TRBV24-1 to TRBJ2-1, with 8 positions matching TRBD1. Per germline, CDR1 KGHDR and CDR2 SFDVKD. This CDR3 region has 17 residues. J was trimmed by 8 bases and V by 6 bases; bases with no gene match: 17. Here the CDR3 DNA reads TGTGCCACCAGTCAAGGGACAGGCTCCGATTTTCGGGATGAGCAGTTCTTC. Amino acids: CATSQGTGSDFRDEQFF.

In this sample, this clone turned up once. The rearrangement links TRBV12-3 or TRBV12-4 to TRBJ1-2, with TRBD1 as a possible D gene (5 bases). The germline V and J ends were trimmed by 5 bases and 7 bases, with 11 bases remaining between them. The CDR3 is 12 amino acids. As DNA, the CDR3 is TGTGCCAGCAGTCCCACAGGTCGTGGCTACACCTTC. This translates into CASSPTGRGYTF.

The chain is built from TRBV11-3 and TRBJ2-1; weak D call: TRBD2 (6 bases). The CDR3 length is 15 residues. Germline V gives CDR1 SGHNT, CDR2 YENEEA. Trimming left V 0 bases short and J 9 bases short, with 15 bases between. Here the CDR3 reads CASSLEGAVGGEQFF. For the CDR3, the DNA is TGTGCCAGCAGCTTAGAAGGGGCAGTCGGGGGTGAGCAGTTCTTC.

This clone was found once. V gene TRBV27 combines with J gene TRBJ2-1, with 7 bases that match TRBD1. CDR1 is MNHEY, CDR2 SMNVEV, per germline (reference sequence). CDR3 length: 15 residues. Trimming removed 3 bases from V and 0 bases from J; junction bases left unmatched: 2. The CDR3 region is CASSLTGFSYNEQFF. The CDR3 bases are TGTGCCAGCAGTTTGACAGGGTTCTCCTACAATGAGCAGTTCTTC.

The rearrangement joins TRBV12-3 or TRBV12-4 to TRBJ1-1; D is unresolved. This CDR3 has 12 residues. The ends were cut back, 5 bases at V and 1 base at J, with 5 bases in the middle. The CDR3 is CASSAGNTEAFF. The CDR3 DNA sequence: TGTGCCAGCAGTGCGGGGAACACTGAAGCTTTCTTT.

The sample holds a few counts of this clone. This rearrangement joins TRBV28 to TRBJ1-2, with D possibly TRBD1 on 6 matching bases. From germline, CDR1 is MDHEN and CDR2 SYDVKM. The CDR3 is 12 residues long. V was trimmed by 4 bases and J by 5 bases, leaving 8 bases between them. The CDR3 loop is CASSYRAYGYTF. CDR3 DNA sequence: TGTGCCAGCAGTTACAGGGCTTATGGCTACACCTTC.

The chain carries TRBV5-6 and TRBJ2-1; possible D gene TRBD2, 7 bases. The ends were cut back, 2 bases at V and 5 bases at J, with 11 bases in the middle. CDR1 and CDR2 (germline): SGHDT, YYEEEE. This CDR3 comprises 14 residues. CDR3 nucleotides: TGTGCCAGCAGCTTCCGGGGGGCGAACAATGAGCAGTTCTTC. Amino acid sequence: CASSFRGANNEQFF.

This clone was observed a few times. The V call is TRBV19, the J call TRBJ1-6; D perhaps matches TRBD1 (5 bases). The CDR3 length is 15 residues. Trimming left V 4 bases short and J 12 bases short, with 19 bases between. Germline V gene lookup returns CDR1 LNHDA and CDR2 SQIVND (reference sequence). CDR3 loop: CASSTMDIADQPLHF. CDR3 coding DNA: TGTGCCAGTAGTACCATGGACATCGCTGACCAACCCCTCCACTTT.

V is TRBV28 and J is TRBJ1-1; 8 nucleotides line up with TRBD1. Losses at the gene ends were 5 bases for V and 6 bases for J; bases not matched to a gene: 5. The length of the CDR3 is 13 residues. From germline, CDR1 is MDHEN and CDR2 SYDVKM. The DNA of the CDR3 is TGTGCCAGCAGTCTGACAGGGGCCTCTGAAGCTTTCTTT. Encoded protein: CASSLTGASEAFF.

The rearrangement joins TRBV6-2 or TRBV6-3 to TRBJ2-4, with D possibly TRBD2 on 6 matching bases. The length of the CDR3 is 15 residues. The germline V gene encodes CDR1 MNHEY and CDR2 SVGEGT. Trimming pared 2 bases from V and 8 bases from J, leaving 16 bases between. The chain's CDR3 is CASSYRGVQRDIQYF. CDR3 nucleotides: TGTGCCAGCAGTTACCGCGGGGTACAGAGGGACATTCAGTACTTC.

The table lists this clone with a few counts. CDR3 amino acids: CASSKTSGRPNEQFF. As DNA, the CDR3 is TGTGCCAGCAGTAAGACTAGCGGGAGACCCAATGAGCAGTTCTTC. V gene TRBV6-2 or TRBV6-3 combines with J gene TRBJ2-1; 12 nucleotides agree with TRBD2. The CDR3 is 15 residues long. Trimming removed 5 bases from V and 6 bases from J; junction bases left unmatched: 5. Germline V CDR1 and CDR2: MNHEY, SVGEGT.

This clone has only a few counts. This sequence joins TRBV6-5 and TRBJ2-2; D is perhaps TRBD2 (6 bases). The germline V and J ends were trimmed by 6 bases and 6 bases, with 11 bases remaining between them. This CDR3 is built from 13 residues. CDR1 and CDR2 from the germline V gene are MNHEY and SVGAGI. For the CDR3, the DNA is TGTGCCAGCAGACCTCCGGGGGCCGGGGAGCTGTTTTTT. It codes for CASRPPGAGELFF.

As concerns this clone: At one end the junction does not follow the germline gene, possibly because of a read error. The chain recombines TRBV7-7 with TRBJ2-2; 8 nucleotides align to TRBD1. The CDR3 runs 14 residues. Germline V gene sequence: CDR1 SSHAT, CDR2 FNYEAQ (reference sequence). In DNA form, the CDR3 reads TGTGCTAGCAGCACGGACAGGGAGGTCGGGGAGCTGTTTTTT. It specifies CASSTDREVGELFF.

V and J are TRBV7-2 and TRBJ1-2, with 8 bases aligning to TRBD1. Germline CDR1 reads SGHTA; CDR2 reads FQGNSA. V lost 2 bases and J lost 0; bases outside the gene matches: 14. The CDR3 totals 19 residues. The CDR3 nucleotides read TGTGCCAGCAGCTTATCCGGGGCAGGGGGCCCTTTAGCTAACTATGGCTACACCTTC. Encoded protein: CASSLSGAGGPLANYGYTF.

CDR3 sequence reads: CASSLQTGGYTF. CDR3 nucleotide sequence: TGTGCCAGCAGTTTGCAGACAGGCGGCTACACCTTC. The chain employs TRBV28 and TRBJ1-2, with D perhaps matching TRBD1 (6 bases). V shed 3 bases and J shed 8 bases, with 10 bases lying between them. The CDR3 totals 12 residues. Germline V gene data show CDR1 as MDHEN and CDR2 as SYDVKM.

This clone was recorded once. The V gene is TRBV7-9, the J gene TRBJ2-1; 10 nucleotides line up with TRBD1. The germline gives CDR1 SEHNR, CDR2 FQNEAQ (reference sequence). The CDR3 is 13 residues long. With V trimmed by 3 bases and J by 13 bases, 6 bases remained unmatched. CDR3 DNA: TGTGCCAGCAGCTTCCGGGACAGGGGAGAACAGTTCTTC. This encodes CASSFRDRGEQFF.

The rearrangement joins TRBV19 to TRBJ2-7, with D perhaps TRBD1 (5 bases). The germline gives CDR1 LNHDA, CDR2 SQIVND (reference sequence). V was pared by 4 bases and J by 1 base, with 8 bases between. This CDR3 comprises 13 residues. The CDR3 DNA follows: TGTGCCAGTAGTACCTCAGGGTCCTACGAGCAGTACTTC. Amino acids: CASSTSGSYEQYF.

For the CDR3, the DNA is TGTGCCAGCAGCCTTGGGGCCAACGTCCTGACTTTC. Protein sequence: CASSLGANVLTF. This chain links TRBV7-9 with TRBJ2-6; unclear D gene. Germline V gene lookup returns CDR1 SEHNR and CDR2 FQNEAQ (reference sequence). This CDR3 spans 12 amino acids. Trimming left V 5 bases short and J 3 bases short, with 2 bases between.

The chain combines TRBV24-1 with TRBJ2-4; D may be TRBD2 (5 bases). V lost 10 bases and J 7 bases, leaving 10 bases between the germline ends. From germline, CDR1 is KGHDR and CDR2 SFDVKD. The CDR3 consists of 11 residues. The DNA for the CDR3 is TGTGCCACTGGACTCGGGAACATTCAGTACTTC. Its translation: CATGLGNIQYF.

This sequence joins TRBV28 and TRBJ2-3; TRBD2 matches at 10 bases. Germline V lookup: CDR1 MDHEN, CDR2 SYDVKM. The CDR3 extends over 16 amino acids. The V gene end was trimmed by 2 bases and the J gene end by 4 bases; junction bases not matched to a gene: 6. The CDR3 here is CASSLGGLAGADTQYF. DNA of the CDR3: TGTGCCAGCAGTTTAGGGGGGCTAGCGGGAGCAGATACGCAGTATTTT.

The chain carries TRBV21-1 and TRBJ2-7; TRBD2 is the table's D call and was not checked against the DNA. TRBV21-1 is termed a pseudogene. The CDR3 covers 16 residues. DNA for the CDR3: TGTGCCAGCAGCAAAGTGCGCGGGAAAGGATCCCACGAGCAGTACTTC. It is translated as CASSKVRGKGSHEQYF.

A few counts support this clone. The chain recombines TRBV28 with TRBJ1-1; no clear D. CDR1 is MDHEN, CDR2 SYDVKM, per germline. Trimming removed 10 bases at V and 0 bases at J, with 12 bases between. The CDR3 spans 13 residues. The CDR3 region is CATGGLMNTEAFF. The CDR3 nucleotides read TGTGCCACCGGCGGGCTCATGAACACTGAAGCTTTCTTT.

CDR3: CASKAPDRGGEQYF. The CDR3 DNA is TGTGCCAGCAAAGCCCCGGACAGGGGGGGGGAGCAGTACTTC. J is TRBJ2-7 and V is TRBV27, with 10 bases identical to TRBD1. With 7 bases clipped from V and 7 bases from J, the junction kept 10 bases outside the gene matches. This CDR3 is 14 amino acids long. CDR1 and CDR2 (germline): MNHEY, SMNVEV (reference sequence).

This sequence joins TRBV5-1 and TRBJ1-2; D is uncertain. This CDR3 has 13 residues. Germline V gene data show CDR1 as SGHRS and CDR2 as YFSETQ. Trimming left V 0 bases short and J 4 bases short, with 7 bases between. CDR3 in DNA: TGCGCCAGCAGCTTGGACGGGGTCTATGGCTACACCTTC. It codes for CASSLDGVYGYTF.

The gene calls are TRBV28 and TRBJ2-7; tentative D call: TRBD2 (7 bases). V dropped 5 bases and J dropped 0 bases, with 8 bases sitting between them. The CDR3 covers 13 residues. Looked up from germline, CDR1 is MDHEN and CDR2 is SYDVKM. The CDR3, as DNA: TGTGCCAGCAGTGGGGGGGCCTCCTACGAGCAGTACTTC. It codes for CASSGGASYEQYF.

The chain employs TRBV10-1 and TRBJ2-5, with 7 bases that match TRBD2. Germline V CDR1 and CDR2: WNHNN, SYGVQD (reference sequence). Unmatched junction bases numbered 3, after V lost 3 bases and J lost 2 bases. The CDR3 sequence is 14 residues long. The CDR3 is CASSEGTIQETQYF. CDR3 sequence (DNA): TGCGCCAGCAGTGAAGGGACTATTCAAGAGACCCAGTACTTC.

The chain is built from TRBV24-1 and TRBJ2-7, with D possibly TRBD2 on 6 matching bases. The V end was cut by 4 bases, the J end by 4 bases, with 10 bases between. Germline-derived CDR1 and CDR2 are KGHDR and SFDVKD. The CDR3 has 13 amino acids. The CDR3 DNA reads TGTGCCACCAGTGAACAAGGGAGGTACGAGCAGTACTTC. It encodes CATSEQGRYEQYF.

The rearrangement links TRBV6-5 to TRBJ1-3, with D unclear. V was clipped by 9 bases and J by 1 base, with 10 bases between them. Germline V gene sequence: CDR1 MNHEY, CDR2 SVGAGI. The CDR3 covers 13 residues. In DNA, the CDR3 is TGTGCCAGTGCGACGGAGTCTGGAAACACCATATATTTT. This translates into CASATESGNTIYF.

The rearrangement links TRBV5-4 to TRBJ2-5, with 7 bases matching TRBD1. The CDR3 covers 13 residues. Per germline, CDR1 SGHNT and CDR2 YYREEE (reference sequence). V gave up 4 bases and J gave up 2 bases; unmatched junction bases: 2. As DNA, the CDR3 is TGTGCCAGCAGCGTGGACAGGCAAGAGACCCAGTACTTC. Encoded protein: CASSVDRQETQYF.